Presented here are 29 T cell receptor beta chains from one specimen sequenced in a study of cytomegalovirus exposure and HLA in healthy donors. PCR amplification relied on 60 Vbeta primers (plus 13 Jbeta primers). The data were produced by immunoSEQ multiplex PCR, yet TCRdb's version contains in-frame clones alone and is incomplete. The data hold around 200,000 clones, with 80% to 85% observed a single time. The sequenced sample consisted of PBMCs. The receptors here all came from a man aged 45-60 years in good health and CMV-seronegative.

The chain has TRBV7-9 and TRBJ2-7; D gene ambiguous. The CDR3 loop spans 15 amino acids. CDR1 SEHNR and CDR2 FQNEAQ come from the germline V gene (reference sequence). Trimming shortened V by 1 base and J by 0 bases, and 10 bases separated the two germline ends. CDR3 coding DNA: TGTGCCAGCAGCTTAGGGGCCGGTCACTCCTACGAGCAGTACTTC. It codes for CASSLGAGHSYEQYF.

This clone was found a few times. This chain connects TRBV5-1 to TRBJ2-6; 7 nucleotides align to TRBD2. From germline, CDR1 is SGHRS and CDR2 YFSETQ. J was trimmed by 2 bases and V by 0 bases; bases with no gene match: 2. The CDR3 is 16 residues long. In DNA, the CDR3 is TGCGCCAGCAGCTTGGAGGCGGGGGCTGGGGCCAACGTCCTGACTTTC. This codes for CASSLEAGAGANVLTF.

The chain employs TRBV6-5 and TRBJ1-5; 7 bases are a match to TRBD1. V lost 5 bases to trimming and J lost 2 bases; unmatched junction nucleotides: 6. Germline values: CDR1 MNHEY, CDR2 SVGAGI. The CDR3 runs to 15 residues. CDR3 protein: CASSNRGNGNQPQHF. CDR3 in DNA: TGTGCCAGCAGTAACAGGGGAAATGGCAATCAGCCCCAGCATTTT.

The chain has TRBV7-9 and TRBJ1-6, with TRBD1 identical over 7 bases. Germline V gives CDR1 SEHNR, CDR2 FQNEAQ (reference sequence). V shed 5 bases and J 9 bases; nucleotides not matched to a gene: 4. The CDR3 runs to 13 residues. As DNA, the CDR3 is TGTGCCAGCAGCCCTTCAGGGGGTTCACCCCTCCACTTT. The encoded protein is CASSPSGGSPLHF.

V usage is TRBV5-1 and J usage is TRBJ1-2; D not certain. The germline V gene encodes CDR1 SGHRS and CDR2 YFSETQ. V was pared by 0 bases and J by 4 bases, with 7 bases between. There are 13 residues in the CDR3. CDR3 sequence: CASSLAGSYGYTF. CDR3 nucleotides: TGCGCCAGCAGCTTGGCCGGGAGCTATGGCTACACCTTC.

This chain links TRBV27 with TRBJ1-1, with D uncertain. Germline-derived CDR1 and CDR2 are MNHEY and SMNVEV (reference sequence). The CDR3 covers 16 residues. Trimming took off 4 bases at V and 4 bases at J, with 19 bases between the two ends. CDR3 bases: TGTGCCAGCAGTTCCCTACGTAACTCGGAGGGCACTGAAGCTTTCTTT. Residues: CASSSLRNSEGTEAFF.

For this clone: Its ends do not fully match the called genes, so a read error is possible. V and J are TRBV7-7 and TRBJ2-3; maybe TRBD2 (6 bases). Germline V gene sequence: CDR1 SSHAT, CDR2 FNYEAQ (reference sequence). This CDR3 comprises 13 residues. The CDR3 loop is CASSSGGTDTQYF. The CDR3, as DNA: TGTGCTAGCAGCTCGGGGGGCACAGATACGCAGTATTTT.

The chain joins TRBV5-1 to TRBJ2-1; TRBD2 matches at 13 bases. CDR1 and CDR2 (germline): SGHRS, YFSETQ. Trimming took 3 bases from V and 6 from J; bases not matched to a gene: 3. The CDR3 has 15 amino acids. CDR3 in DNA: TGCGCCAGCAGCTGGACTAGCGGGAGTACCAATGAGCAGTTCTTC. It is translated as CASSWTSGSTNEQFF.

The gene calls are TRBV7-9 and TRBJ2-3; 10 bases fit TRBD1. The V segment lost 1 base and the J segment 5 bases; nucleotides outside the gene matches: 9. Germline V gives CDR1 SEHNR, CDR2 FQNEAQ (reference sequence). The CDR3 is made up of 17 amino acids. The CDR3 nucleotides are TGTGCCAGCAGCTTAGTCGGAGGGACAGGGGCATTAGATACGCAGTATTTT. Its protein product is CASSLVGGTGALDTQYF.

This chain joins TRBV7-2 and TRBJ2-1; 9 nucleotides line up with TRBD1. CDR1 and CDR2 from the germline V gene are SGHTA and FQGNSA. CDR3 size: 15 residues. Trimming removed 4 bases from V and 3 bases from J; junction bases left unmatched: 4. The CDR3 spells CASSYDRGVYNEQFF. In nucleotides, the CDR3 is TGTGCCAGCAGCTACGACAGGGGGGTCTACAATGAGCAGTTCTTC.

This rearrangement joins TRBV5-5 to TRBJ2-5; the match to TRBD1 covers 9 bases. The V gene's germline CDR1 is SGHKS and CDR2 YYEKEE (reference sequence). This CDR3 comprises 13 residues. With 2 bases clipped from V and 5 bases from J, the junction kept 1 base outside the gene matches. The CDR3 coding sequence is TGTGCCAGCAGCTTACAGGGGGCTGAGACCCAGTACTTC. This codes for CASSLQGAETQYF.

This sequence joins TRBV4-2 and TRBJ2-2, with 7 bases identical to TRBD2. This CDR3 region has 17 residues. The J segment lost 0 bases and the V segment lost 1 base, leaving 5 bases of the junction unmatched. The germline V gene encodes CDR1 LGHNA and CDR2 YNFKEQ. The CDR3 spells CASSQVTLASNTGELFF. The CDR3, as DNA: TGTGCCAGCAGCCAAGTCACACTAGCGTCGAACACCGGGGAGCTGTTTTTT.

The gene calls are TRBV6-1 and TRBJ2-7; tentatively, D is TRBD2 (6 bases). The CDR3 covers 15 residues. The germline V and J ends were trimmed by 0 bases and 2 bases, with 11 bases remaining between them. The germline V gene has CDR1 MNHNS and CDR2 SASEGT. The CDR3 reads CASSEAWAGTYEQYF. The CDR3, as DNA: TGTGCCAGCAGTGAAGCGTGGGCGGGAACCTACGAGCAGTACTTC.

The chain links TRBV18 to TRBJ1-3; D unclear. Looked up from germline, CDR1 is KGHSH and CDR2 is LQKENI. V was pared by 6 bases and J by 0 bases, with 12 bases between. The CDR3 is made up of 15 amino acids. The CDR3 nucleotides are TGTGCCAGCTCGCAAATAGAGTACTCTGGAAACACCATATATTTT. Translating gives CASSQIEYSGNTIYF.

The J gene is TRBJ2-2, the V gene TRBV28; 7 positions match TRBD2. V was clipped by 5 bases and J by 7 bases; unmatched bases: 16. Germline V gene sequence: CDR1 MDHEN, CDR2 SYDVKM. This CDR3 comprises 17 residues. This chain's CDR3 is CASSPPGGRAFGGELFF. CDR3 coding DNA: TGTGCCAGCAGTCCCCCCGGGGGGAGGGCCTTCGGCGGGGAGCTGTTTTTT. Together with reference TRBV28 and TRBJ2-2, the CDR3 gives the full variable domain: DVKVTQSSRYLVKRTGEKVFLECVQDMDHENMFWYRQDPGLGLRLIYFSYDVKMKEKGDIPEGYSVSREKKERFSLILESASTNQTSMYLCASSPPGGRAFGGELFFGEGSRLTVL.

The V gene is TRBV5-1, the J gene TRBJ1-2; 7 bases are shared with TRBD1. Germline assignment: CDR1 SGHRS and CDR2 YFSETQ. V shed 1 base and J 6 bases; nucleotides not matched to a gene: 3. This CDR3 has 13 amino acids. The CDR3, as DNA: TGCGCCAGCAGCTTGCAGGGGGGCCATGGCTACACCTTC. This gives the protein CASSLQGGHGYTF.

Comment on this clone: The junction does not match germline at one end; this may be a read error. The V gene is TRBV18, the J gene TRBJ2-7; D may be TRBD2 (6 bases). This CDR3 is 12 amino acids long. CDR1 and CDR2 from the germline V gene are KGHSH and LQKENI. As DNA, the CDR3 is TGTGCCAGCTCACGCGGGGAAGGGACCGAAATCTTC. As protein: CASSRGEGTEIF.

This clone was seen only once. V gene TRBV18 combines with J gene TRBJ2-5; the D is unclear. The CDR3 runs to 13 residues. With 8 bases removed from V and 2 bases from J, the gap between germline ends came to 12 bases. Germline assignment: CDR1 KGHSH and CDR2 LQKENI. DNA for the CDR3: TGTGCCAGCGCCCCGGCAGGTCAAGAGACCCAGTACTTC. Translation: CASAPAGQETQYF.

In nucleotides, the CDR3 is TGTGCCAGCAGCGCTAGGGGTGGGCCACAAGAGACCCAGTACTTC. Amino acids: CASSARGGPQETQYF. The V call is TRBV9, the J call TRBJ2-5; tentatively, D is TRBD1 (5 bases). The ends were cut back, 3 bases at V and 2 bases at J, with 14 bases in the middle. Germline V gene lookup returns CDR1 SGDLS and CDR2 YYNGEE. This CDR3 has 15 residues.

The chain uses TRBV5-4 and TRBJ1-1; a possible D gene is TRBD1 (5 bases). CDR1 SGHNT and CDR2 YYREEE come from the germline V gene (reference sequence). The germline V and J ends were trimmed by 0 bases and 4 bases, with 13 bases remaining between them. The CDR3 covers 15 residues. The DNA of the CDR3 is TGTGCCAGCAGCTTGGTTCAGGGCGGTGGCACTGAAGCTTTCTTT. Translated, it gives CASSLVQGGGTEAFF.

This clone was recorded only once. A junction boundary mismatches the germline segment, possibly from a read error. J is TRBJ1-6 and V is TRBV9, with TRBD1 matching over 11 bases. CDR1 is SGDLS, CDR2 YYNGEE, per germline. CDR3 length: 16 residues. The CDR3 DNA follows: TGTGCCGGCAGCGCGGACAGGGGGCTTCCTAATTCACCCCTCCACTTT. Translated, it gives CAGSADRGLPNSPLHF.

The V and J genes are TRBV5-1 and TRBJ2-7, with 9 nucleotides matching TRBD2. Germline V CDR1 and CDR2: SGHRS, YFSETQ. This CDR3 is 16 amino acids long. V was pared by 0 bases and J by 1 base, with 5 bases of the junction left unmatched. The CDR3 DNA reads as TGCGCCAGCAGCTTGGCTCCGGGACTAGCATCCTACGAGCAGTACTTC. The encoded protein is CASSLAPGLASYEQYF.

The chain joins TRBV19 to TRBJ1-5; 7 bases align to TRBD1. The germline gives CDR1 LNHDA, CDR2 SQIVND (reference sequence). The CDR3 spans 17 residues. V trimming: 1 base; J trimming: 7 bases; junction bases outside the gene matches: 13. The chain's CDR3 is CASSIGPTGRDWQPQHF. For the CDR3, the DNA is TGTGCCAGTAGTATAGGCCCGACAGGGAGAGATTGGCAGCCCCAGCATTTT.

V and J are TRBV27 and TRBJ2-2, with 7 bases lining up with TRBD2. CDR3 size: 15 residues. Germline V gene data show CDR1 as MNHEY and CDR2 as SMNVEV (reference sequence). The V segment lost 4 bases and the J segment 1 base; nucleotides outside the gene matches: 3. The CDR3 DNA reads TGTGCCAGCAGTTCATCGGGAGGGAACACCGGGGAGCTGTTTTTT. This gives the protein CASSSSGGNTGELFF.

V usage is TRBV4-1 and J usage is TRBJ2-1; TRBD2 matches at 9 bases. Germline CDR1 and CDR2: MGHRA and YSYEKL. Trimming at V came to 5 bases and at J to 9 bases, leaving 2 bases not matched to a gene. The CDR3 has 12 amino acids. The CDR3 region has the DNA TGCGCCAGCAGCTGGCGGGAGGGTGAGCAGTTCTTC. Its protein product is CASSWREGEQFF.

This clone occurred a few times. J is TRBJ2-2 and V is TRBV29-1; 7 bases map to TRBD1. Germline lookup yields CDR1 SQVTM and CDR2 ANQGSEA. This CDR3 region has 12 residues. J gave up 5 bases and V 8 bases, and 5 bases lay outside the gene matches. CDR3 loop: CSIGGATGELFF. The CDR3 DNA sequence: TGCAGCATAGGGGGCGCAACCGGGGAGCTGTTTTTT.

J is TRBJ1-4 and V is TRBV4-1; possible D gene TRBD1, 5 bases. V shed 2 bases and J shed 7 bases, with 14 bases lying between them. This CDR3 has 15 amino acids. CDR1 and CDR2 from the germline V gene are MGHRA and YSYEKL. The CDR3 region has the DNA TGCGCCAGCAGCCAATCGGATACCGGGGGTGAAAAACTGTTTTTT. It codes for CASSQSDTGGEKLFF.

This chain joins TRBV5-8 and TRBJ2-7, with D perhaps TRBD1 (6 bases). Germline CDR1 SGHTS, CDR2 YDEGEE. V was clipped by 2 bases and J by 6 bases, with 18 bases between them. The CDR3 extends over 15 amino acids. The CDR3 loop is CASSFLGQLRREQYF. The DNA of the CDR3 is TGTGCCAGCAGCTTTCTCGGACAGTTGAGGCGCGAGCAGTACTTC.

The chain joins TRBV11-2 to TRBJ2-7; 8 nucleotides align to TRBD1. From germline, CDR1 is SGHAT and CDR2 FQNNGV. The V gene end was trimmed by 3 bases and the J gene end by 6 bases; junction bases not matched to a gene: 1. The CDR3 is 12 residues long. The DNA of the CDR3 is TGTGCCAGCAGCTTCGGACAGGGCGAGCAGTACTTC. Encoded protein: CASSFGQGEQYF. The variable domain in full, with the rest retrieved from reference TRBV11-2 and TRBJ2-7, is EAGVAQSPRYKIIEKRQSVAFWCNPISGHATLYWYQQILGQGPKLLIQFQNNGVVDDSQLPKDRFSAERLKGVDSTLKIQPAKLEDSAVYLCASSFGQGEQYFGPGTRLTVT.